Presented here are 7 T cell receptor beta chains from one specimen sequenced in a study of T-cell memory formation after mild COVID-19. Via MiXCR, TCRdb re-called the 5' RACE reads, giving one row per CDR3 protein. The table includes roughly 410,000 distinct CDR3 sequences, approximately 25% detected once. Sequencing was carried out using PBMCs or a T cell subset sorted from them (not recorded which). The source of these receptors is an adult woman who had mild COVID-19 (a few samples of this study predate the infection). Cell type and time point are not known.

This rearrangement joins TRBV18 to TRBJ2-5; D remains unclear. Trimming took off 2 bases at V and 4 bases at J, with 5 bases between the two ends. Per the germline V gene, CDR1 is KGHSH and CDR2 is LQKENI. The CDR3 has 12 amino acids. The CDR3 is CASSPNLETQYF. The CDR3 bases are TGTGCCAGCTCACCAAATCTAGAGACCCAGTACTTC.

This clonotype was picked up many times. One end of the junction varies from germline; a read error may be responsible. This chain connects TRBV5-1 to TRBJ2-3, with a weak D call TRBD2 (6 bases). CDR3 length: 13 residues. Germline V CDR1 and CDR2: SGHRS, YFSETQ. In DNA, the CDR3 is TGTGCCAGCAGTTTGGGAGGTTCAGATACGCAGTATTTT. Residues: CASSLGGSDTQYF. The whole variable domain, filled in from reference TRBV5-1 and TRBJ2-3, reads KAGVTQTPRYLIKTRGQQVTLSCSPISGHRSVSWYQQTPGQGLQFLFEYFSETQRNKGNFPGRFSGRQFSNSRSEMNVSTLELGDSALYLCASSLGGSDTQYFGPGTRLTVL.

This clonotype was picked up many times. This chain links TRBV27 with TRBJ2-7; 10 nucleotides match TRBD1. The CDR3 spans 15 residues. The V gene's germline CDR1 is MNHEY and CDR2 SMNVEV (reference sequence). V shed 3 bases, J shed 4 bases, and the junction held 6 bases outside the gene matches. Here the CDR3 reads CASSFTGTGAYEQYF. The CDR3 region has the DNA TGTGCCAGCAGTTTCACCGGGACAGGGGCTTACGAGCAGTACTTC.

This clonotype was observed a handful of times. The chain employs TRBV23-1 and TRBJ2-3; D is tentatively TRBD1 or TRBD2 (5 bases each). TRBV23-1 is identified as an open reading frame with a role that is uncertain. CDR3 length equals 11 residues. The germline V and J ends were trimmed by 8 bases and 8 bases, with 11 bases remaining between them. CDR3 bases: TGCGCCAGCGTGGGGGAAATTACGCAGTATTTT. Protein product: CASVGEITQYF.

This clonotype was recorded a few times. The chain has TRBV14 and TRBJ2-5; D gene unclear. The CDR3 sequence is 14 residues long. Trimming took off 6 bases at V and 5 bases at J, with 16 bases between the two ends. From germline, CDR1 is SGHDN and CDR2 FVKESK. Written as DNA, the CDR3 is TGTGCCAGCAGTTTTAACACGGCGATTGAGACCCAGTACTTC. Translation: CASSFNTAIETQYF.

J is TRBJ2-5 and V is TRBV10-3; the match to TRBD1 covers 10 bases. J was trimmed by 5 bases and V by 3 bases; bases with no gene match: 9. CDR3 length: 16 amino acids. Germline lookup yields CDR1 ENHRY and CDR2 SYGVKD. CDR3 in DNA: TGTGCCATCAGTGACCCGACAGGGGGCCTTGCCGAGACCCAGTACTTC. It encodes CAISDPTGGLAETQYF.

The J gene is TRBJ1-6, the V gene TRBV20-1; the match to TRBD1 covers 7 bases. The germline V gene has CDR1 DFQATT and CDR2 SNEGSKA (reference sequence). V was pared by 5 bases and J by 7 bases, with 11 bases of the junction left unmatched. This CDR3 has 15 residues. CDR3 DNA sequence: TGCAGTGCTGCAACAGGGGTTTATCCCAATTCACCCCTCCACTTT. It codes for CSAATGVYPNSPLHF.